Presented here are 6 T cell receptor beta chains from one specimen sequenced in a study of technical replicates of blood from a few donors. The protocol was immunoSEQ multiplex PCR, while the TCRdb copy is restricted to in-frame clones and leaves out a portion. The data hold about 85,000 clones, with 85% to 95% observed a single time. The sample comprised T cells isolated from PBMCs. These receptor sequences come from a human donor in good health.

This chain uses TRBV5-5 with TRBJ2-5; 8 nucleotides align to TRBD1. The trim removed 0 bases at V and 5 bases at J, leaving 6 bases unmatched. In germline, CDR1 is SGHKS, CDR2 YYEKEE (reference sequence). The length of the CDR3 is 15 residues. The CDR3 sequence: CASSLVPDRGETQYF. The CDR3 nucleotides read TGTGCCAGCAGCTTGGTCCCCGACAGGGGCGAGACCCAGTACTTC.

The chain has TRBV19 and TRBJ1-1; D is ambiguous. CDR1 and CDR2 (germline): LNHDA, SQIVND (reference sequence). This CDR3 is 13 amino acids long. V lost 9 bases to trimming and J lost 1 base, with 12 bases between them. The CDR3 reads CASSLNRNTEAFF. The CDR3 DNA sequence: TGTGCCAGCAGTCTTAACAGGAACACTGAAGCTTTCTTT. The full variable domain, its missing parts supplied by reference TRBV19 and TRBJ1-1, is DGGITQSPKYLFRKEGQNVTLSCEQNLNHDAMYWYRQDPGQGLRLIYYSQIVNDFQKGDIAEGYSVSREKKESFPLTVTSAQKNPTAFYLCASSLNRNTEAFFGQGTRLTVV.

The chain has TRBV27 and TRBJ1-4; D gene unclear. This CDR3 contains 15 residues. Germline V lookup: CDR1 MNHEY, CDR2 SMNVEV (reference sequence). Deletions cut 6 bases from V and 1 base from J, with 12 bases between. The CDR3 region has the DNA TGTGCCAGCAGGCAAGCGTCGGGAACTAATGAAAAACTGTTTTTT. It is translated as CASRQASGTNEKLFF.

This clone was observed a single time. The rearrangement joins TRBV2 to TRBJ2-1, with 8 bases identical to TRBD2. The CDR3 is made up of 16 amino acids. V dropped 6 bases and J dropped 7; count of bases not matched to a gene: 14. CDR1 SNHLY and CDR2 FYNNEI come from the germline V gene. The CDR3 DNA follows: TGTGCCAGCAGCGCTTCCCTACTAGCGGAACTTAATGAGCAGTTCTTC. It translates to CASSASLLAELNEQFF. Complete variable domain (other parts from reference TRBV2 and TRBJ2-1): EPEVTQTPSHQVTQMGQEVILRCVPISNHLYFYWYRQILGQKVEFLVSFYNNEISEKSEIFDDQFSVERPDGSNFTLKIRSTKLEDSAMYFCASSASLLAELNEQFFGPGTRLTVL.

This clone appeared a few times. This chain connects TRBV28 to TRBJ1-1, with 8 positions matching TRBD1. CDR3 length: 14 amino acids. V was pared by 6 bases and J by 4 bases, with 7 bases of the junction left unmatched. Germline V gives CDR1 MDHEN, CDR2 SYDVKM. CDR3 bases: TGTGCCAGCAGCAATCCAGGGGGCGTCACTGAAGCTTTCTTT. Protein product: CASSNPGGVTEAFF.

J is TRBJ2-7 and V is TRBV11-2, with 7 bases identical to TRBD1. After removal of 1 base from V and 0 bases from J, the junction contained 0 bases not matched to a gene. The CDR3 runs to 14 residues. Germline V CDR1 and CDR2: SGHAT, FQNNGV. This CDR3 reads CASSLGDSSYEQYF. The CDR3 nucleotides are TGTGCCAGCAGCTTAGGGGACAGCTCCTACGAGCAGTACTTC.